Given below is one T cell receptor beta chain in context. In the original analysis: How many nucleated cells were present was estimated from reference gene primer amplification. The data were produced by immunoSEQ multiplex PCR, yet TCRdb's version contains in-frame clones alone and is incomplete. The V and J calls and clone size come from that table; D and trimming were worked out from the DNA. The sample comprises about 190,000 clones, under 85% of which are singletons, and around 15% rests with the top ten. This sample is part of a study of blood T cell repertoires in COVID-19. The CDR3 sequence is 15 residues long.

The source material was peripheral blood. The sequence was collected from a man aged 55-75 years with active or convalescent COVID-19. The chain employs TRBV21-1 and TRBJ1-3. TRBV21-1 has pseudogene status. CDR3 bases: TGTGCCAGCAGCAAAGTGGACTCCTCTGGAAACACCATATATTTT. Its protein is CASSKVDSSGNTIYF.